This T cell receptor (beta chain) is from a study of control samples from healthy donors and cancer patients (dated by TCRdb to 2019 to 2021). The junction carries 11 bases between V and J, which are trimmed by 6 bases and 0 bases respectively. Measured from the cysteine to the phenylalanine, the CDR3 is 14 residues long. Of the read, only the CDR3 DNA is kept; its 42 bases are in frame from base 1. CDR1 is given as MNHEY and CDR2 as SMNVEV, both from the germline V gene (reference sequence). Details on this clone: Its target antigen remains unknown. No per-base quality is available; no much larger clone lies one base away.

The library came from the immunoSEQ multiplex PCR assay. TCRdb retrieved this table from immuneACCESS and kept in-frame rearrangements only. Not all clones are present; in checked studies, unresolved V genes account for under half, and no reason is known for the remainder. The sample table shows around 140,000 clones, and about nine tenths are seen once. The ten largest clonotypes hold approximately 2.9% of the sample. The sequence links TRBV27 to TRBJ1-2; the D gene is not confidently resolved. The specimen was blood. The TCR sequence derives from a man aged 25 to 40 in good health. This receptor has the CDR3 CASSPGSANYGYTF. The DNA reads as follows: TGTGCCAGCAGCCCCGGCTCAGCTAACTATGGCTACACCTTC.